The 2 T cell receptor beta chains below all came from one sample that was sequenced in a study of beta chain features in type 1 diabetes. Reverse transcribing all isolated RNA meant expressed TCRB transcripts were sequenced. Profiled with immunoSEQ multiplex PCR; TCRdb holds only in-frame clones, not every one. The sample contains around 300,000 clones, around 10% of which appear only once. Sequenced: naive CD4+ T cells from blood. These receptors all come from a woman aged 30 to 39 in good health.

The chain links TRBV4-2 to TRBJ1-2; D is perhaps TRBD1 (5 bases). Germline assignment: CDR1 LGHNA and CDR2 YNFKEQ. The CDR3 is 14 amino acids. V lost 3 bases to trimming and J lost 4 bases, with 12 bases between them. CDR3 sequence (DNA): TGTGCCAGCAGCCACGAAGGGGCGAGCTATGGCTACACCTTC. Its protein product is CASSHEGASYGYTF.

V is TRBV15 and J is TRBJ2-6; TRBD2 might be the D (5 bases). The V and J ends lost 5 bases and 2 bases respectively, with 10 bases between them. The V gene's germline CDR1 is LNHNV and CDR2 YYDKDF (reference sequence). The CDR3 is 15 residues long. The CDR3 sequence: CATSLTGAGANVLTF. DNA for the CDR3: TGTGCCACCAGCCTCACCGGGGCTGGGGCCAACGTCCTGACTTTC. Variable domain in full (rest from reference TRBV15 and TRBJ2-6): DAMVIQNPRYQVTQFGKPVTLSCSQTLNHNVMYWYQQKSSQAPKLLFHYYDKDFNNEADTPDNFQSRRPNTSFCFLDIRSPGLGDTAMYLCATSLTGAGANVLTFGAGSRLTVL.